A single sample gave rise to the 28 T cell receptor beta chains below, sequenced in a study of shared clonotypes between healthy human individuals. Data came from immunoSEQ multiplex PCR; TCRdb stores just in-frame clones and leaves some out. The sample lists under 850,000 clones; around 70% were seen once. Sequences were obtained from memory CD4+ T cells sorted from blood. The sample's subset: CD45RA-negative fraction. The receptors derive from a woman aged 25-40 years in good health.

The chain is built from TRBV19 and TRBJ2-2; D unresolved. This CDR3 has 11 residues. The germline V gene encodes CDR1 LNHDA and CDR2 SQIVND (reference sequence). Between the trimmed V and J ends, which lost 10 bases and 7 bases, there was a span of 10 bases. CDR3 in amino acids: CATQLDGELFF. The CDR3 DNA reads TGTGCCACCCAGTTGGACGGGGAGCTGTTTTTT.

The rearrangement links TRBV27 to TRBJ1-2; TRBD1 matches 12 bases. The V segment lost 5 bases and the J segment 8 bases; nucleotides outside the gene matches: 12. Germline-derived CDR1 and CDR2 are MNHEY and SMNVEV (reference sequence). The CDR3 loop spans 16 amino acids. Written as DNA, the CDR3 is TGTGCCAGCAGTATGGATGCGGGACAGGGGGCGCCGGGCTACACCTTC. Its translation is CASSMDAGQGAPGYTF.

This chain joins TRBV21-1 and TRBJ2-3; the DNA was not compared with TRBD2, the D call given in the table. TRBV21-1 is recorded as a pseudogene. The length of the CDR3 is 21 residues. CDR3 region: CASSKMLRGLVKRGSTDTQYF. In DNA form, the CDR3 reads TGTGCCAGCAGCAAAATGCTCCGTGGACTAGTAAAGAGGGGTAGCACAGATACGCAGTATTTT.

V gene TRBV6-5 combines with J gene TRBJ1-5; TRBD1 is a possible D gene (6 bases). In germline, CDR1 is MNHEY, CDR2 SVGAGI. Trimming stripped 6 bases from V and 6 bases from J, with 12 bases between. The CDR3 totals 13 residues. As DNA, the CDR3 is TGTGCCAGCAGCGAATCCAGGGGTCAGCCCCAGCATTTT. This gives the protein CASSESRGQPQHF.

The chain joins TRBV11-2 to TRBJ1-1, with D tentatively TRBD1 (5 bases). CDR1 and CDR2 from the germline V gene are SGHAT and FQNNGV. The CDR3 covers 15 residues. The V and J ends lost 5 bases and 5 bases respectively, with 18 bases between them. The CDR3 sequence: CASSPKGGGGTEAFF. In nucleotides, the CDR3 is TGTGCCAGCAGCCCAAAAGGTGGTGGGGGGACTGAAGCTTTCTTT.

In this sample, this clone turned up many times. This chain links TRBV7-6 with TRBJ2-2; TRBD1 matches at 9 bases. This CDR3 has 15 residues. Losses at the gene ends were 3 bases for V and 7 bases for J; bases not matched to a gene: 6. CDR1 SGHVS and CDR2 FNYEAQ come from the germline V gene. For the CDR3, the DNA is TGTGCCAGCAGCTTGGCGACAGGGGGTGTCGGGGAGCTGTTTTTT. Its protein is CASSLATGGVGELFF.

The chain couples TRBV18 to TRBJ1-1; 8 bases are shared with TRBD1. This CDR3 is 16 amino acids long. After removal of 6 bases from V and 5 bases from J, the junction contained 14 bases not matched to a gene. Germline V gene lookup returns CDR1 KGHSH and CDR2 LQKENI. In DNA, the CDR3 is TGTGCCAGCTCTCACCAGGGGGCAGGGGGAAGGACTGAAGCTTTCTTT. It codes for CASSHQGAGGRTEAFF.

This clone was seen only a few times. The chain combines TRBV7-3 with TRBJ2-6; no clear D. The CDR3 length is 13 residues. The germline CDR1 and CDR2 sequences are SGHTA and FQGTGA. V was clipped by 4 bases and J by 2 bases, with 3 bases between them. As DNA, the CDR3 is TGTGCCAGCAGCTCCCCTGGGGCCAACGTCCTGACTTTC. Protein: CASSSPGANVLTF. Combining the CDR3 with reference TRBV7-3 and TRBJ2-6 gives the whole variable domain GAGVSQTPSNKVTEKGKYVELRCDPISGHTALYWYRQSLGQGPEFLIYFQGTGAADDSGLPNDRFFAVRPEGSVSTLKIQRTERGDSAVYLCASSSPGANVLTFGAGSRLTVL.

The chain carries TRBV28 and TRBJ2-1; 9 nucleotides line up with TRBD1. Germline CDR1 reads MDHEN; CDR2 reads SYDVKM. This CDR3 has 15 amino acids. The V gene end was trimmed by 5 bases and the J gene end by 7 bases; junction bases not matched to a gene: 9. The CDR3 loop reads CASSPGTGWWNEQFF. CDR3 DNA: TGTGCCAGCAGTCCTGGGACAGGGTGGTGGAATGAGCAGTTCTTC. Based on the CDR3 plus reference TRBV28 and TRBJ2-1, the full variable domain is DVKVTQSSRYLVKRTGEKVFLECVQDMDHENMFWYRQDPGLGLRLIYFSYDVKMKEKGDIPEGYSVSREKKERFSLILESASTNQTSMYLCASSPGTGWWNEQFFGPGTRLTVL.

The rearrangement links TRBV5-1 to TRBJ2-2; 14 bases align to TRBD2. The CDR3 loop spans 17 amino acids. V dropped 4 bases and J dropped 0; count of bases not matched to a gene: 2. In germline, CDR1 is SGHRS, CDR2 YFSETQ. This CDR3 reads CASSVTSGRANTGELFF. The CDR3 nucleotides read TGCGCCAGCAGCGTGACTAGCGGGAGGGCGAACACCGGGGAGCTGTTTTTT.

This clone was seen a few times. This sample also contains other DNA sequences that code for the same CDR3. The V gene is TRBV5-1, the J gene TRBJ1-4, with D maybe TRBD1 (5 bases). The CDR3 totals 14 residues. V lost 0 bases and J lost 7, with 10 bases in between. The germline V gene encodes CDR1 SGHRS and CDR2 YFSETQ. This CDR3 is CASSLEGVGEKLFF. The CDR3 DNA is TGCGCCAGCAGCTTGGAAGGGGTTGGTGAAAAACTGTTTTTT.

The V call is TRBV5-4, the J call TRBJ1-2, with a tentative D call TRBD1 (6 bases). Germline values: CDR1 SGHNT, CDR2 YYREEE (reference sequence). This CDR3 is 13 amino acids long. V lost 0 bases and J 8 bases, leaving 11 bases between the germline ends. CDR3 sequence reads: CASSLALGHGYTF. CDR3 coding DNA: TGTGCCAGCAGCTTGGCCTTGGGACACGGCTACACCTTC. Filled out from reference TRBV5-4 and TRBJ1-2, the complete variable domain reads ETGVTQSPTHLIKTRGQQVTLRCSSQSGHNTVSWYQQALGQGPQFIFQYYREEENGRGNFPPRFSGLQFPNYSSELNVNALELDDSALYLCASSLALGHGYTFGSGTRLTVV.

The chain carries TRBV7-2 and TRBJ2-1; 13 bases are a match to TRBD2. The CDR3 is made up of 16 amino acids. The germline CDR1 and CDR2 sequences are SGHTA and FQGNSA. V lost 2 bases to trimming and J lost 9 bases; unmatched junction nucleotides: 7. DNA of the CDR3: TGTGCCAGCAGCTTATCGGGACTAGCGGGAAGAGGTGAGCAGTTCTTC. Amino acids: CASSLSGLAGRGEQFF.

V usage is TRBV5-1 and J usage is TRBJ2-3; no definite D call. Deletions cut 5 bases from V and 2 bases from J, with 27 bases between. The CDR3 loop spans 19 amino acids. Germline CDR1 and CDR2: SGHRS and YFSETQ. CDR3 loop: CASSLGSLSIPGATDTQYF. In nucleotides, the CDR3 is TGCGCCAGCAGTCTTGGTTCCCTCTCTATCCCTGGTGCCACAGATACGCAGTATTTT.

This clone showed up just a few times. The V call is TRBV4-2, the J call TRBJ2-7; TRBD2 matches 7 bases. From germline, CDR1 is LGHNA and CDR2 YNFKEQ. The CDR3 has 15 amino acids. J gave up 2 bases and V 1 base, and 5 bases lay outside the gene matches. The CDR3: CASSQATSAPYEQYF. The CDR3 nucleotides are TGTGCCAGCAGCCAAGCCACTAGCGCTCCCTACGAGCAGTACTTC.

This clone has just a few counts. This sequence joins TRBV7-2 and TRBJ2-4; D may be TRBD1 or TRBD2 (5 bases each). Between the trimmed V and J ends, which lost 5 bases and 12 bases, there was a span of 11 bases. Germline V gene sequence: CDR1 SGHTA, CDR2 FQGNSA. This CDR3 has 11 residues. The CDR3 DNA follows: TGTGCCAGCAGCCCCAAGGGACGTCAGTACTTC. Its translation is CASSPKGRQYF.

This clone was seen only once. The chain carries TRBV5-1 and TRBJ1-1; D ambiguous. V lost 2 bases and J 0 bases, leaving 5 bases between the germline ends. This CDR3 region has 13 residues. CDR1 SGHRS and CDR2 YFSETQ come from the germline V gene. Written as DNA, the CDR3 is TGCGCCAGCAGCTTATCCATGAACACTGAAGCTTTCTTT. Protein product: CASSLSMNTEAFF.

The J gene is TRBJ1-2, the V gene TRBV4-1; TRBD1 agrees at 7 bases. V trimming: 4 bases; J trimming: 5 bases; junction bases outside the gene matches: 4. Looked up from germline, CDR1 is MGHRA and CDR2 is YSYEKL. This CDR3 comprises 13 residues. This CDR3 is CASSPGTAYGYTF. DNA of the CDR3: TGCGCCAGCAGCCCGGGGACAGCTTATGGCTACACCTTC.

The V call is TRBV28, the J call TRBJ2-2, with TRBD2 matching over 9 bases. Germline V lookup: CDR1 MDHEN, CDR2 SYDVKM. V lost 6 bases to trimming and J lost 4 bases; unmatched junction nucleotides: 9. The CDR3 contains 16 residues. The CDR3 loop is CASRRERGVATGELFF. The CDR3 DNA reads TGTGCCAGCAGGCGTGAGCGGGGGGTGGCCACCGGGGAGCTGTTTTTT. Drawing the rest from reference TRBV28 and TRBJ2-2, the complete variable domain is DVKVTQSSRYLVKRTGEKVFLECVQDMDHENMFWYRQDPGLGLRLIYFSYDVKMKEKGDIPEGYSVSREKKERFSLILESASTNQTSMYLCASRRERGVATGELFFGEGSRLTVL.

The chain links TRBV5-1 to TRBJ2-2; D unresolved. Between the trimmed V and J ends, which lost 3 bases and 7 bases, there was a span of 10 bases. The CDR3 loop spans 13 amino acids. Germline values: CDR1 SGHRS, CDR2 YFSETQ. The DNA for the CDR3 is TGCGCCAGCAGCTGGCGGTCGGGCGGGGAGCTGTTTTTT. As protein: CASSWRSGGELFF.

This chain connects TRBV7-9 to TRBJ1-4, with TRBD1 identical over 7 bases. V gave up 5 bases and J gave up 3 bases; unmatched junction bases: 6. This CDR3 spans 15 amino acids. Germline loops: CDR1 SEHNR, CDR2 FQNEAQ (reference sequence). The CDR3 sequence: CASSPGDSSNEKLFF. In nucleotides, the CDR3 is TGTGCCAGCAGCCCGGGGGACAGCTCTAATGAAAAACTGTTTTTT.

This clone is a singleton in its sample. The chain is built from TRBV2 and TRBJ1-2, with D unclear. There are 14 residues in the CDR3. Trimming stripped 7 bases from V and 2 bases from J, with 14 bases between. Germline CDR1 and CDR2: SNHLY and FYNNEI. Here the CDR3 reads CASTTTRRNYGYTF. For the CDR3, the DNA is TGTGCCAGCACCACGACCCGAAGGAACTATGGCTACACCTTC.

The chain joins TRBV14 to TRBJ2-1, with no clear D. The CDR3 loop spans 17 amino acids. CDR1 and CDR2 from the germline V gene are SGHDN and FVKESK. V shed 0 bases and J shed 4 bases, with 16 bases lying between them. The DNA for the CDR3 is TGTGCCAGCAGCCAAGATCGGGTGTCAGCATGGTACAATGAGCAGTTCTTC. It codes for CASSQDRVSAWYNEQFF.

V gene TRBV5-1 combines with J gene TRBJ2-7; D perhaps matches TRBD1 (6 bases). V was shortened by 2 bases and J by 5 bases, with 17 bases between the two germline ends. The CDR3 covers 15 residues. Germline V gene sequence: CDR1 SGHRS, CDR2 YFSETQ. This CDR3 is CASSLTGSAGDEQYF. CDR3 nucleotide sequence: TGCGCCAGCAGCTTAACAGGTTCAGCAGGGGACGAGCAGTACTTC. Supplemented by reference TRBV5-1 and TRBJ2-7, the full variable domain reads KAGVTQTPRYLIKTRGQQVTLSCSPISGHRSVSWYQQTPGQGLQFLFEYFSETQRNKGNFPGRFSGRQFSNSRSEMNVSTLELGDSALYLCASSLTGSAGDEQYFGPGTRLTVT.

This clone occurred once. The junction and the germline gene differ at one end; a read error may be behind it. The J gene is TRBJ2-1, the V gene TRBV5-1; 10 bases are shared with TRBD2. The germline CDR1 and CDR2 sequences are SGHRS and YFSETQ. The CDR3 length is 14 residues. CDR3: CASSLGLAGDNQVF. In DNA, the CDR3 is TGCGCCAGCAGCTTGGGACTAGCGGGCGATAACCAAGTCTTC.

In its sample, this clone was seen a few times. This rearrangement joins TRBV29-1 to TRBJ2-7, with 8 bases matching TRBD2. V dropped 4 bases and J dropped 3; count of bases not matched to a gene: 5. In germline, CDR1 is SQVTM, CDR2 ANQGSEA. The CDR3 covers 13 residues. DNA for the CDR3: TGCAGCGTTGGGCCGGGAGGGGGCTACGAGCAGTACTTC. Its protein is CSVGPGGGYEQYF.

The genes are TRBV18 and TRBJ2-3; D perhaps matches TRBD1 (5 bases). V was cut by 6 bases and J by 0 bases, with 10 bases left in between. The CDR3 loop spans 14 amino acids. The germline V gene encodes CDR1 KGHSH and CDR2 LQKENI. The CDR3 sequence is CASSRETSTDTQYF. CDR3 nucleotides: TGTGCCAGCTCCAGGGAAACTAGCACAGATACGCAGTATTTT.

For the CDR3, the DNA is TGTGCCATCAATCAGGAGGTCTTGGATGGCTACACCTTC. Its translation: CAINQEVLDGYTF. The gene calls are TRBV28 and TRBJ1-2; no clear D gene. From germline, CDR1 is MDHEN and CDR2 SYDVKM. The ends were cut back, 10 bases at V and 6 bases at J, with 18 bases in the middle. CDR3 length equals 13 residues.